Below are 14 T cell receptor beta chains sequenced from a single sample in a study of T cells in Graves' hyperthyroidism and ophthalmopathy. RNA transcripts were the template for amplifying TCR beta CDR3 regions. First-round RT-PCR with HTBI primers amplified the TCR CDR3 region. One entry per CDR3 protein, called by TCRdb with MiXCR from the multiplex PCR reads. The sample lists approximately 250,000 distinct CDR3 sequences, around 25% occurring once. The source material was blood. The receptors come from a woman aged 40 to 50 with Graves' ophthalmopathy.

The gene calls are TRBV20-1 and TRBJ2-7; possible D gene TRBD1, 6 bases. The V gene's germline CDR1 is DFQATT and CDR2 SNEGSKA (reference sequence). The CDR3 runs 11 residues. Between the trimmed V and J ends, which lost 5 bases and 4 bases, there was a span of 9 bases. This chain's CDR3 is CSAADRYEQYF. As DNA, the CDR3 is TGCAGTGCTGCGGACAGATACGAGCAGTACTTC.

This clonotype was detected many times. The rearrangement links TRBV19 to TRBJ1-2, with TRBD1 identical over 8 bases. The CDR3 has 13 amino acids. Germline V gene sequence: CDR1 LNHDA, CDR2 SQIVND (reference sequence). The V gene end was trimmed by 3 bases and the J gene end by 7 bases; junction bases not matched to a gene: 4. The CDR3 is CASSIGQGRGYTF. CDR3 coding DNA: TGTGCCAGTAGTATCGGACAGGGACGTGGCTACACCTTC.

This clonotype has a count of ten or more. The CDR3 DNA is TGTGTCTGTTGCACCGGGACTAGCGGGAGCATTCAGTACTTC. Its translation is CVCCTGTSGSIQYF. The rearrangement links TRBV6-2 or TRBV6-3 to TRBJ2-4; 14 bases agree with TRBD2. The CDR3 has 14 amino acids. Germline V CDR1 and CDR2: MNHEY, SVGEGT.

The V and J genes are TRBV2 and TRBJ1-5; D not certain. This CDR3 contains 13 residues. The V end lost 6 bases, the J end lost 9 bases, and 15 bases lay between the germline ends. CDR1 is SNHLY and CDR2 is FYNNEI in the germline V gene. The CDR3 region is CASSQNPAGPQHF. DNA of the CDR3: TGTGCCAGCAGCCAAAACCCAGCCGGGCCCCAGCATTTT.

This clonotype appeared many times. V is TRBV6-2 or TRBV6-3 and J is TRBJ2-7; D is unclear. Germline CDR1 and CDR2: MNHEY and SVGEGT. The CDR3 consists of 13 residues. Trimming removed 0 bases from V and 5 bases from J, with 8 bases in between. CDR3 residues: CASSYSSGNEQYF. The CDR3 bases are TGTGCCAGCAGTTACTCGTCGGGTAACGAGCAGTACTTC.

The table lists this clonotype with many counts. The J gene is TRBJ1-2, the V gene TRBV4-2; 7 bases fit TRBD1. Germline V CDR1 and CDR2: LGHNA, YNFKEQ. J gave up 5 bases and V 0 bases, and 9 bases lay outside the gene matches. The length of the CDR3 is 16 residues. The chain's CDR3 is CASSQDFGGTAYGYTF. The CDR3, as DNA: TGTGCCAGCAGCCAAGATTTCGGGGGGACAGCTTATGGCTACACCTTC.

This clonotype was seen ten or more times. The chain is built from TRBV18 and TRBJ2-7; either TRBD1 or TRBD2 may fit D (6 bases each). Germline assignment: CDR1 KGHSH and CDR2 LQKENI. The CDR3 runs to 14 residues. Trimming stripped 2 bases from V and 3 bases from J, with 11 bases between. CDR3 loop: CASSPGGLGYEQYF. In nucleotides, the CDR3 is TGTGCCAGCTCACCAGGGGGGCTAGGCTACGAGCAGTACTTC.

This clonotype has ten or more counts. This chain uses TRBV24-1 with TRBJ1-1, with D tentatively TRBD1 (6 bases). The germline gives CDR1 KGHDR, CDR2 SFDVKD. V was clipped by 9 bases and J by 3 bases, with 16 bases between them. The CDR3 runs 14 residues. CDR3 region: CATEGGFGDTEAFF. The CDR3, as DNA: TGTGCCACCGAGGGGGGATTTGGTGACACTGAAGCTTTCTTT.

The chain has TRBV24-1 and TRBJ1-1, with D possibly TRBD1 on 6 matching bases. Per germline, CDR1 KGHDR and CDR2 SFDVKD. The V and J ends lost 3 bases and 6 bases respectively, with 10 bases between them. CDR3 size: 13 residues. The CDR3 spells CATSDEGGAEAFF. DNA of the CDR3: TGTGCCACCAGTGATGAGGGGGGGGCTGAAGCTTTCTTT.

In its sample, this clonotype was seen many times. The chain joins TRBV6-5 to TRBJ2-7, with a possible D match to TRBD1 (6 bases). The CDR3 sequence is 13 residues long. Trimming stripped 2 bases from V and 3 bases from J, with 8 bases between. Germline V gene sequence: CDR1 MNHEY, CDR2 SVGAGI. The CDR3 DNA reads TGTGCCAGCAGTTACCCGGACAGCTACGAGCAGTACTTC. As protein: CASSYPDSYEQYF.

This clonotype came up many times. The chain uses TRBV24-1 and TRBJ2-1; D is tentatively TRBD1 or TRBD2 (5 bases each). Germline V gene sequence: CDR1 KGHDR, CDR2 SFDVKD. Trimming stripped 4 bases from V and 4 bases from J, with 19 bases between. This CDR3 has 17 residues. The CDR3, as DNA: TGTGCCACCAGTGACACGGGACGAAGGACTGCGTACAATGAGCAGTTCTTC. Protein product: CATSDTGRRTAYNEQFF.

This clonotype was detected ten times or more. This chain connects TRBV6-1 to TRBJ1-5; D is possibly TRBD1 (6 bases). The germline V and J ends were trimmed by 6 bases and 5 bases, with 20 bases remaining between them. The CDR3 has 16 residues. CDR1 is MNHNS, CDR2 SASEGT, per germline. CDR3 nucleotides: TGTGCCAGCAGAGATCGACAGGTTCTCCCTCATCAGCCCCAGCATTTT. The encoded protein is CASRDRQVLPHQPQHF.

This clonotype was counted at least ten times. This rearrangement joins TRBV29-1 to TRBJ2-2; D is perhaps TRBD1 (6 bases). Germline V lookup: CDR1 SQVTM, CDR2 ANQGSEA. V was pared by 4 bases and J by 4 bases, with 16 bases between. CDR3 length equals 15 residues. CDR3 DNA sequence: TGCAGCGTTGTAGGACAGAGGGACCCCACCGGGGAGCTGTTTTTT. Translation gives CSVVGQRDPTGELFF.

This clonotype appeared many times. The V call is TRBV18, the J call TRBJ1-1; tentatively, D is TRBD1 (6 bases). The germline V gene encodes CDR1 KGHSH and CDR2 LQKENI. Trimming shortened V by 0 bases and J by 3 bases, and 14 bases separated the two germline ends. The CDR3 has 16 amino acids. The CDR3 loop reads CASSPPGGGLYTEAFF. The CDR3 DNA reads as TGTGCCAGCTCACCACCGGGCGGGGGGCTGTACACTGAAGCTTTCTTT.